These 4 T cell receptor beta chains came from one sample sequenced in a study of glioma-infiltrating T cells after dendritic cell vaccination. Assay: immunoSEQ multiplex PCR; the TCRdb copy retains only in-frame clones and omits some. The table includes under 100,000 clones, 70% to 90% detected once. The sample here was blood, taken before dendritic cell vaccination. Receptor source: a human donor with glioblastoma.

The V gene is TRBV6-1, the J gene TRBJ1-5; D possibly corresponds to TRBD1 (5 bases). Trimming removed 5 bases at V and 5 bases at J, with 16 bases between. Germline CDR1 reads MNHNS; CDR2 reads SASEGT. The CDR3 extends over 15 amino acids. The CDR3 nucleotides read TGTGCCAGCAGTCACAAAAGGTCGGGGGATCAGCCCCAGCATTTT. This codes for CASSHKRSGDQPQHF.

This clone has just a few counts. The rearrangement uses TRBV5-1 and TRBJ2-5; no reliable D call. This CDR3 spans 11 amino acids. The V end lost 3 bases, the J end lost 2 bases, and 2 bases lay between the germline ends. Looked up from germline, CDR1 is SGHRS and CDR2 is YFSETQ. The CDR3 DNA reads TGCGCCAGCAGCTCTCAAGAGACCCAGTACTTC. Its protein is CASSSQETQYF.

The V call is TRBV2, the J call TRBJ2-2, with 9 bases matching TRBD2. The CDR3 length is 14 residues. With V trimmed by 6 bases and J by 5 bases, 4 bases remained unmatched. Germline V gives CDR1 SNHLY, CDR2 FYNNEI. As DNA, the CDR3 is TGTGCCAGCAGGGATGGACTAGCGACCGGGGAGCTGTTTTTT. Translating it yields CASRDGLATGELFF.

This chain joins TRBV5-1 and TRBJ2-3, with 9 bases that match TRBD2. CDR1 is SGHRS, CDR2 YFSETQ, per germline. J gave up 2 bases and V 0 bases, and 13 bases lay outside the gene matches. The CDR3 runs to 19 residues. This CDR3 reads CASSLEPLSSGGLTDTQYF. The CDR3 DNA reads TGCGCCAGCAGCTTGGAACCCCTCAGTAGCGGGGGACTCACAGATACGCAGTATTTT.